This is a list of T cell receptor beta chains from one sample in a study of cytomegalovirus exposure and HLA in healthy donors. Data came from immunoSEQ multiplex PCR; TCRdb stores just in-frame clones and leaves some out. The sample has 100,000 to 150,000 clones, over 70% seen once. Input material: PBMCs. The receptors were sampled from a woman aged 50 to 60 in good health and CMV-seronegative. Both conserved end residues are part of each CDR3. The order of the fields is D gene, clone size, J gene, V gene, CDR3 protein, CDR3 DNA. The D gene is left open where the match is weak. The size field is filled for only some rows; it gives once, few, many or a size class.

d_gene: TRBD2; abundance: -; j_gene: TRBJ2-5; v_gene: TRBV11-2; CDR3aa: CASSGDNSGMETQYF; CDR3nt: TGTGCCAGCAGCGGGGATAATAGCGGGATGGAGACCCAGTACTTC
d_gene: TRBD1; abundance: -; j_gene: TRBJ2-5; v_gene: TRBV30; CDR3aa: CAGTGGLGETQYF; CDR3nt: TGTGCCGGGACAGGGGGCTTAGGAGAGACCCAGTACTTC
d_gene: -; abundance: -; j_gene: TRBJ1-2; v_gene: TRBV28; CDR3aa: CASSGGWAARLWGYTF; CDR3nt: TGTGCCAGCAGTGGCGGGTGGGCAGCAAGGCTGTGGGGCTACACCTTC
d_gene: -; abundance: -; j_gene: TRBJ2-2; v_gene: TRBV5-1; CDR3aa: CASSLEFSGATGELFF; CDR3nt: TGCGCCAGCAGCTTGGAGTTTAGCGGTGCAACCGGGGAGCTGTTTTTT
d_gene: -; abundance: few; j_gene: TRBJ1-1; v_gene: TRBV4-3; CDR3aa: CASSQDGFKGDTEAFF; CDR3nt: TGCGCCAGCAGCCAAGATGGCTTCAAGGGGGACACTGAAGCTTTCTTT
d_gene: TRBD2; abundance: -; j_gene: TRBJ2-7; v_gene: TRBV19; CDR3aa: CATGNPAGGGEQYF; CDR3nt: TGTGCCACAGGAAACCCCGCGGGAGGGGGAGAGCAGTACTTC
d_gene: TRBD1; abundance: once; j_gene: TRBJ2-7; v_gene: TRBV6-1; CDR3aa: CATREGTGKTYEQYF; CDR3nt: TGTGCCACAAGGGAAGGGACAGGGAAAACCTACGAGCAGTACTTC
d_gene: -; abundance: -; j_gene: TRBJ1-1; v_gene: TRBV27; CDR3aa: CASSLTHGSQNTEAFF; CDR3nt: TGTGCCAGCAGTCTCACCCACGGTAGCCAAAACACTGAAGCTTTCTTT
d_gene: TRBD2; abundance: few; j_gene: TRBJ2-7; v_gene: TRBV2; CDR3aa: CASSIMGLTGEQYF; CDR3nt: TGTGCCAGCAGTATTATGGGACTAACGGGCGAGCAGTACTTC
d_gene: TRBD1; abundance: -; j_gene: TRBJ2-7; v_gene: TRBV2; CDR3aa: CAIDEDGGTGLYEQYF; CDR3nt: TGTGCCATCGACGAGGATGGTGGGACAGGGCTATACGAGCAGTACTTC
d_gene: TRBD1; abundance: -; j_gene: TRBJ2-1; v_gene: TRBV7-7; CDR3aa: CASSLEGTGGGEQFF; CDR3nt: TGTGCTAGCAGCTTGGAGGGGACAGGGGGCGGTGAGCAGTTCTTC
d_gene: -; abundance: -; j_gene: TRBJ1-2; v_gene: TRBV27; CDR3aa: CASSRGMTNYGYTF; CDR3nt: TGTGCCAGCAGTAGGGGTATGACTAACTATGGCTACACCTTC
d_gene: -; abundance: -; j_gene: TRBJ2-3; v_gene: TRBV11-2; CDR3aa: CASSSKLYTDTQYF; CDR3nt: TGTGCCAGCAGCTCGAAACTATACACAGATACGCAGTATTTT
d_gene: TRBD2; abundance: -; j_gene: TRBJ2-7; v_gene: TRBV2; CDR3aa: CASSEALGTSSYEQYF; CDR3nt: TGTGCCAGCAGTGAAGCGCTTGGGACTAGCTCCTACGAGCAGTACTTC
d_gene: TRBD1; abundance: -; j_gene: TRBJ1-1; v_gene: TRBV11-2; CDR3aa: CASSFIGTGEGEAFF; CDR3nt: TGTGCCAGCAGCTTTATAGGGACAGGGGAGGGCGAAGCTTTCTTT
d_gene: -; abundance: once; j_gene: TRBJ2-7; v_gene: TRBV19; CDR3aa: CASRQGPSSYEQYF; CDR3nt: TGTGCCAGTAGACAGGGACCGAGCTCCTACGAGCAGTACTTC
d_gene: TRBD1; abundance: -; j_gene: TRBJ1-1; v_gene: TRBV6-5; CDR3aa: CASRDRDGGEAFF; CDR3nt: TGTGCCAGCAGGGACAGGGACGGGGGAGAAGCTTTCTTT
d_gene: -; abundance: few; j_gene: TRBJ1-1; v_gene: TRBV7-8; CDR3aa: CASSRPHYWAEAFF; CDR3nt: TGTGCCAGCAGCCGACCCCACTATTGGGCTGAAGCTTTCTTT
d_gene: -; abundance: -; j_gene: TRBJ2-6; v_gene: TRBV9; CDR3aa: CASSVEQAGANVLTF; CDR3nt: TGTGCCAGCAGCGTAGAACAGGCTGGGGCCAACGTCCTGACTTTC
d_gene: -; abundance: -; j_gene: TRBJ2-2; v_gene: TRBV30; CDR3aa: CAWSAEGWGGELFF; CDR3nt: TGTGCCTGGAGTGCGGAGGGGTGGGGCGGGGAGCTGTTTTTT
d_gene: -; abundance: -; j_gene: TRBJ1-1; v_gene: TRBV5-1; CDR3aa: CASSLDGGGNTEAFF; CDR3nt: TGCGCCAGCAGCTTGGACGGGGGGGGGAACACTGAAGCTTTCTTT
d_gene: TRBD2; abundance: -; j_gene: TRBJ2-5; v_gene: TRBV18; CDR3aa: CASSALLAGGGETQYF; CDR3nt: TGTGCCAGCTCAGCTCTCCTAGCGGGAGGGGGAGAGACCCAGTACTTC
d_gene: TRBD1; abundance: -; j_gene: TRBJ2-7; v_gene: TRBV27; CDR3aa: CASRPATTGGAVYEQYF; CDR3nt: TGTGCCAGCAGACCCGCCACGACAGGGGGCGCGGTTTACGAGCAGTACTTC
d_gene: TRBD2; abundance: few; j_gene: TRBJ2-1; v_gene: TRBV7-2; CDR3aa: CASSLGLAANEQFF; CDR3nt: TGTGCCAGCAGCTTAGGACTAGCGGCAAATGAGCAGTTCTTC
d_gene: TRBD2; abundance: -; j_gene: TRBJ2-1; v_gene: TRBV7-2; CDR3aa: CASSLVIGTSYEQFF; CDR3nt: TGTGCCAGCAGCTTAGTAATAGGGACTAGTTATGAGCAGTTCTTC
d_gene: -; abundance: -; j_gene: TRBJ2-3; v_gene: TRBV7-9; CDR3aa: CASSLVGGTDTQYF; CDR3nt: TGTGCCAGCAGCTTAGTCGGTGGCACAGATACGCAGTATTTT
d_gene: -; abundance: few; j_gene: TRBJ1-1; v_gene: TRBV6-6; CDR3aa: CASSYSSGLYTEAFF; CDR3nt: TGTGCCAGCAGTTACTCTTCGGGACTGTACACTGAAGCTTTCTTT
d_gene: -; abundance: -; j_gene: TRBJ2-7; v_gene: TRBV4-3; CDR3aa: CASSQEGHYEQYF; CDR3nt: TGCGCCAGCAGCCAGGAGGGCCACTACGAGCAGTACTTC
d_gene: TRBD1; abundance: -; j_gene: TRBJ2-7; v_gene: TRBV6-1; CDR3aa: CASSRLGQSSYEQYF; CDR3nt: TGTGCCAGCAGTCGATTGGGACAGTCATCCTACGAGCAGTACTTC
d_gene: -; abundance: few; j_gene: TRBJ1-1; v_gene: TRBV28; CDR3aa: CASLGRQYTEAFF; CDR3nt: TGTGCCAGCTTAGGTAGACAGTACACTGAAGCTTTCTTT
d_gene: -; abundance: -; j_gene: TRBJ2-7; v_gene: TRBV19; CDR3aa: CASSIGNVPYEQYF; CDR3nt: TGTGCCAGTAGTATAGGTAACGTCCCCTACGAGCAGTACTTC
d_gene: -; abundance: -; j_gene: TRBJ2-7; v_gene: TRBV7-9; CDR3aa: CASSLAGQTYEQYF; CDR3nt: TGTGCCAGCAGCTTAGCGGGCCAAACCTACGAGCAGTACTTC
d_gene: -; abundance: -; j_gene: TRBJ1-1; v_gene: TRBV7-9; CDR3aa: CASSLDLGQNTEAFF; CDR3nt: TGTGCCAGCAGCTTAGATTTAGGACAGAACACTGAAGCTTTCTTT
d_gene: -; abundance: -; j_gene: TRBJ2-5; v_gene: TRBV25-1; CDR3aa: CASSEWGLLQETQYF; CDR3nt: TGTGCCAGCAGTGAATGGGGACTGCTCCAAGAGACCCAGTACTTC
d_gene: -; abundance: -; j_gene: TRBJ2-7; v_gene: TRBV25-1; CDR3aa: CASSRAGSYEQYF; CDR3nt: TGTGCCAGCAGTCGGGCGGGGTCCTACGAGCAGTACTTC
d_gene: TRBD2; abundance: -; j_gene: TRBJ2-5; v_gene: TRBV7-8; CDR3aa: CASSFFGRLPETQYF; CDR3nt: TGTGCCAGCAGCTTCTTCGGGAGGCTACCGGAGACCCAGTACTTC
d_gene: -; abundance: -; j_gene: TRBJ2-1; v_gene: TRBV15; CDR3aa: CATSREVVGLYNEQFF; CDR3nt: TGTGCCACCAGCAGAGAAGTTGTGGGACTCTACAATGAGCAGTTCTTC
d_gene: -; abundance: -; j_gene: TRBJ2-7; v_gene: TRBV28; CDR3aa: CASSRGVPGEQYF; CDR3nt: TGTGCCAGCAGTCGGGGAGTTCCGGGCGAGCAGTACTTC
d_gene: -; abundance: -; j_gene: TRBJ2-2; v_gene: TRBV30; CDR3aa: CAWSIPGELFF; CDR3nt: TGTGCCTGGTCTATACCCGGGGAGCTGTTTTTT
d_gene: -; abundance: -; j_gene: TRBJ2-7; v_gene: TRBV28; CDR3aa: CASSRGNYEQYF; CDR3nt: TGTGCCAGCAGTCGGGGGAACTACGAGCAGTACTTC
d_gene: -; abundance: -; j_gene: TRBJ1-5; v_gene: TRBV27; CDR3aa: CASSFQGTNQPQHF; CDR3nt: TGTGCCAGCAGTTTTCAGGGAACCAATCAGCCCCAGCATTTT
d_gene: -; abundance: -; j_gene: TRBJ1-1; v_gene: TRBV7-9; CDR3aa: CASIPTGDTEAFF; CDR3nt: TGTGCCAGCATTCCGACAGGAGACACTGAAGCTTTCTTT
d_gene: -; abundance: -; j_gene: TRBJ2-3; v_gene: TRBV9; CDR3aa: CASSAPGIDTQYF; CDR3nt: TGTGCCAGCAGCGCGCCAGGGATAGATACGCAGTATTTT
d_gene: -; abundance: -; j_gene: TRBJ2-7; v_gene: TRBV6-5; CDR3aa: CASSYFEAATYEQYF; CDR3nt: TGTGCCAGCAGTTACTTTGAGGCGGCCACCTACGAGCAGTACTTC
d_gene: -; abundance: -; j_gene: TRBJ1-1; v_gene: TRBV2; CDR3aa: CASSQRPRDTEAFF; CDR3nt: TGTGCCAGCAGCCAAAGACCCAGGGACACTGAAGCTTTCTTT
d_gene: TRBD2; abundance: -; j_gene: TRBJ2-3; v_gene: TRBV29-1; CDR3aa: CSVEAIRTSRRTDTQYF; CDR3nt: TGCAGCGTTGAGGCGATCAGGACTAGCAGACGCACAGATACGCAGTATTTT
d_gene: -; abundance: -; j_gene: TRBJ2-7; v_gene: TRBV14; CDR3aa: CASSEVWNYEQYF; CDR3nt: TGTGCCAGCAGCGAGGTTTGGAACTACGAGCAGTACTTC
d_gene: -; abundance: -; j_gene: TRBJ2-2; v_gene: TRBV6-1; CDR3aa: CASSMNLDAGELFF; CDR3nt: TGTGCCAGCAGTATGAATCTAGACGCCGGGGAGCTGTTTTTT
d_gene: TRBD1; abundance: -; j_gene: TRBJ2-7; v_gene: TRBV12-5; CDR3aa: CASPPGQGVGGYEQYF; CDR3nt: TGTGCTAGCCCTCCGGGACAGGGGGTAGGCGGCTACGAGCAGTACTTC
d_gene: -; abundance: -; j_gene: TRBJ2-7; v_gene: TRBV30; CDR3aa: CAWSVRLGDYEQYF; CDR3nt: TGTGCCTGGAGTGTACGTTTGGGAGACTACGAGCAGTACTTC
d_gene: -; abundance: -; j_gene: TRBJ2-3; v_gene: TRBV4-1; CDR3aa: CASSQGWTDADTQYF; CDR3nt: TGCGCCAGCAGCCAAGGATGGACAGATGCGGATACGCAGTATTTT
d_gene: -; abundance: -; j_gene: TRBJ1-1; v_gene: TRBV5-4; CDR3aa: CASSSPLGGFLNTEAFF; CDR3nt: TGTGCCAGCAGCTCGCCCTTGGGGGGGTTCCTGAACACTGAAGCTTTCTTT
d_gene: -; abundance: once; j_gene: TRBJ2-1; v_gene: TRBV19; CDR3aa: CASSSDWRSYNEQFF; CDR3nt: TGTGCCAGTAGCTCTGACTGGCGCTCCTACAATGAGCAGTTCTTC